What follows describes a single T cell receptor (beta chain). Its matching antigen is unknown. The data derive from a study of Graves' ophthalmopathy and Graves' hyperthyroidism. Beta-chain TCR CDR3 regions were amplified from RNA transcripts. RT-PCR with HTBI primers came first, then second-round multiplex PCR. TCRdb recomputed calls from the multiplex PCR reads with MiXCR, one row per CDR3 protein. The sample shows 1 million to 1.3 million distinct CDR3 sequences, 35% to 45% of them seen only once. Whole-study results and caveats: Detected in blood as well were most expanded thyroid clonotypes with frequency above 0.001.

New diagnoses, under 2 months' duration, and ages 18 to 65 characterized the hyperthyroidism patients. If patients had other autoimmune diseases, uncontrolled infections, pregnancy or lactation, they were excluded. The clonotype originates from an adult man with Graves' hyperthyroidism. Input material: peripheral blood or thyroid tissue (not recorded which).

The DNA of the CDR3 is TGTGCTAGAGAGGTGGATTCGGATTCACCCCTCCACTTT. This translates into CAREVDSDSPLHF. V and J are TRBV25-1 and TRBJ1-6; unclear D gene. CDR1 is MGHDK, CDR2 SYGVNS, per germline. The CDR3 is made up of 13 amino acids.